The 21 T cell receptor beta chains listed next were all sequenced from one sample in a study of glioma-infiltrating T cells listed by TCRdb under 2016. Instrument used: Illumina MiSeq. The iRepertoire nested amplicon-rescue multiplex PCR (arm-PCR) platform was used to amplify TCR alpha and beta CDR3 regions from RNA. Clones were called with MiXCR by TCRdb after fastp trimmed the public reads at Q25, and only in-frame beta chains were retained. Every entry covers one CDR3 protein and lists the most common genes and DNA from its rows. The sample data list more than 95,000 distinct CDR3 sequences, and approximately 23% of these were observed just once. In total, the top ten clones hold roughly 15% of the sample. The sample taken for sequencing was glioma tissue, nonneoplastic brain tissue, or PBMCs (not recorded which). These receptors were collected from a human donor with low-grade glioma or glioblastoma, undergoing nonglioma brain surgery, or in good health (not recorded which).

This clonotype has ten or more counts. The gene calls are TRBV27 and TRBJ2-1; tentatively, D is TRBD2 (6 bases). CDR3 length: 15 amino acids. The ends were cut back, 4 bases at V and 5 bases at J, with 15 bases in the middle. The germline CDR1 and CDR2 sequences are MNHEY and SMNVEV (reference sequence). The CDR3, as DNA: TGTGCCAGCAGTTACGGTCTAGCGCAAAACAATGAGCAGTTCTTC. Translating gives CASSYGLAQNNEQFF.

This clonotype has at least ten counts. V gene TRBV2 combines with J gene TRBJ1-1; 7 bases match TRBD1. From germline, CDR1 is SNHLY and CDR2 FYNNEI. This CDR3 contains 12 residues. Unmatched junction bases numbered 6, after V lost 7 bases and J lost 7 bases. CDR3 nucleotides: TGTGCCAGCACCCAGGGGGGGTTTGAAGCTTTCTTT. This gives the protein CASTQGGFEAFF.

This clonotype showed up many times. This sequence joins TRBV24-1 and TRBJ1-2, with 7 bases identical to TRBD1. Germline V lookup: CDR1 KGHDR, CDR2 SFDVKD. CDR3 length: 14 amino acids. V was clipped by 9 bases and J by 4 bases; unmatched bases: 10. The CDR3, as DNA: TGTGCCACCGGACTAGACAGGGCAGGCTATGGCTACACCTTC. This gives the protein CATGLDRAGYGYTF.

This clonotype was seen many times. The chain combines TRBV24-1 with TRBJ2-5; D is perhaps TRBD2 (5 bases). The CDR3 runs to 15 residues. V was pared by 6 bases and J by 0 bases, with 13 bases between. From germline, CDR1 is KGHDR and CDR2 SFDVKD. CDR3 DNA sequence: TGTGCCACCAGTATTGACTACCGGGACCAAGAGACCCAGTACTTC. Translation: CATSIDYRDQETQYF.

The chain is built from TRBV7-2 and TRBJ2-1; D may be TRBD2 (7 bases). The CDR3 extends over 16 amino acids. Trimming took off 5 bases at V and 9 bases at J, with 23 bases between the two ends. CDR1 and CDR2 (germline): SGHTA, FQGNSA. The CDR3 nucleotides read TGTGCCAGCAGCCCAGCATACGGGGGGCCGTTGATTGAGCAGTTCTTC. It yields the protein CASSPAYGGPLIEQFF.

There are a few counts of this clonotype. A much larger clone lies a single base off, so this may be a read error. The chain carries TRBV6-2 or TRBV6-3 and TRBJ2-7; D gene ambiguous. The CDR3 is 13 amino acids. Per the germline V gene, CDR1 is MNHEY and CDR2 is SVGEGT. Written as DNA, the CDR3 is TGTACCAGCAGTTACCCCGAGAACTACGAGCAGTACTTC. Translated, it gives CTSSYPENYEQYF.

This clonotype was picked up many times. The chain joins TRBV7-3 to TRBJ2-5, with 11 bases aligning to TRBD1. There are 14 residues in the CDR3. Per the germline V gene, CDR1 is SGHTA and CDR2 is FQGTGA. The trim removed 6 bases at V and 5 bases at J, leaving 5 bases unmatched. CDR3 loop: CASSRTGGSETQYF. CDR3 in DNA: TGTGCCAGCAGTCGGACAGGGGGCTCGGAGACCCAGTACTTC. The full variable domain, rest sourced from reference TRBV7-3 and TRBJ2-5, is GAGVSQTPSNKVTEKGKYVELRCDPISGHTALYWYRQSLGQGPEFLIYFQGTGAADDSGLPNDRFFAVRPEGSVSTLKIQRTERGDSAVYLCASSRTGGSETQYFGPGTRLLVL.

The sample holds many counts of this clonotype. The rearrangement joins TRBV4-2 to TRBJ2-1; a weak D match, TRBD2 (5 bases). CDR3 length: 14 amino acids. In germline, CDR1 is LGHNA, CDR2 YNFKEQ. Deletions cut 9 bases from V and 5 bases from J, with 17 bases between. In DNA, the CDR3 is TGTGCCAGTCGATCCAGCGGAATAAACAATGAGCAGTTCTTC. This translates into CASRSSGINNEQFF.

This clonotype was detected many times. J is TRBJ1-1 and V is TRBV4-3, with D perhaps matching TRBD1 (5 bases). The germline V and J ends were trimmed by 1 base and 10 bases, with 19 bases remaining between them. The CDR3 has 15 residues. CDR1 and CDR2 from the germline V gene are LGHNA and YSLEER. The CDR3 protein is CASSQGSLAGQTAFF. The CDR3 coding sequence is TGCGCCAGCAGCCAAGGAAGTTTGGCAGGGCAAACAGCTTTCTTT.

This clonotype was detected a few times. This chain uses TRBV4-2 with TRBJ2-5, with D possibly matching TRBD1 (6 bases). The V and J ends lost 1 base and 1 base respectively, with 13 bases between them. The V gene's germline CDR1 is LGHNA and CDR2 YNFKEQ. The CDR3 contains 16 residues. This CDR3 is CASSQGGRTAQETQYF. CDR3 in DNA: TGTGCCAGCAGCCAAGGAGGAAGGACAGCCCAAGAGACCCAGTACTTC.

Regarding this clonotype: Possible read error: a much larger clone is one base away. CDR3 sequence reads: CSVENLTRNNEQFF. DNA for the CDR3: TGCAGCGTTGAAAATCTTACCCGGAACAATGAGCAGTTCTTC. The V call is TRBV29-1, the J call TRBJ2-1, with D unclear. The CDR3 is 14 amino acids. V lost 2 bases to trimming and J lost 5 bases, with 13 bases between them. CDR1 SQVTM and CDR2 ANQGSEA come from the germline V gene.

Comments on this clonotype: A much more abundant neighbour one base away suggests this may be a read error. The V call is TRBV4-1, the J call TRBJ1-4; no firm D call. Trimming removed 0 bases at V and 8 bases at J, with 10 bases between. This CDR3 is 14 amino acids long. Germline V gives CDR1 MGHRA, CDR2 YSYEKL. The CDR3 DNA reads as TGCGCCAGCAGCCAAGAAGGGTATCAGGAAAAACTGTTTTTT. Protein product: CASSQEGYQEKLFF.

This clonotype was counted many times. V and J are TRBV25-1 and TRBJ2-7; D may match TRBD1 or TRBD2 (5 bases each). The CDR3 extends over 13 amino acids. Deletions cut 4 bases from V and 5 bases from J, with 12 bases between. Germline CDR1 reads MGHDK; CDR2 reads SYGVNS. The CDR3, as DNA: TGTGCCAGCAGTGGGGACGTCCACCACGAGCAGTACTTC. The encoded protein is CASSGDVHHEQYF.

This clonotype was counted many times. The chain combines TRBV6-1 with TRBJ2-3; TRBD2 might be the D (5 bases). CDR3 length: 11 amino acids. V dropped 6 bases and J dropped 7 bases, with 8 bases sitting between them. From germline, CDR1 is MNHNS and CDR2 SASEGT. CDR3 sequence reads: CASRRVNTQYF. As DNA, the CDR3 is TGTGCCAGCAGGAGGGTGAATACGCAGTATTTT.

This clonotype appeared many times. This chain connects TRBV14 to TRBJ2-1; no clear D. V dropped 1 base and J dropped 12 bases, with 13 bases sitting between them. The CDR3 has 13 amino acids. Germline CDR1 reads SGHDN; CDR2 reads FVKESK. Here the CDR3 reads CASSQGHQTGQFF. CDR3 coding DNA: TGTGCCAGCAGCCAAGGTCATCAAACGGGGCAGTTCTTC.

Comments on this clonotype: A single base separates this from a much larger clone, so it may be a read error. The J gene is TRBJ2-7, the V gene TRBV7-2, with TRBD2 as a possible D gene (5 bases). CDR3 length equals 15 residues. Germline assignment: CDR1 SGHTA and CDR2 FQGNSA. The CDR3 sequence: CASSLGPAVTYEQCF. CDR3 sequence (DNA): TGTGCCAGCAGCTTAGGGCCAGCGGTTACCTACGAGCAGTGCTTC.

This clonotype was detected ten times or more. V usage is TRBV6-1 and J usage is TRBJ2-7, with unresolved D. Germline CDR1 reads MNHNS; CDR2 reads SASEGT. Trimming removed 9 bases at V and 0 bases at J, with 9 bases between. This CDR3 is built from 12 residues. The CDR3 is CASGRSSYEQYF. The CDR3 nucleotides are TGTGCCAGTGGACGGAGCTCCTACGAGCAGTACTTC.

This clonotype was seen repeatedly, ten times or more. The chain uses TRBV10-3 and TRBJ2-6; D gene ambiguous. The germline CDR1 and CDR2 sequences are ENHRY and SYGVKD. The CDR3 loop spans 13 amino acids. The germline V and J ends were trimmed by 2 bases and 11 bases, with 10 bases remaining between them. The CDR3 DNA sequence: TGTGCCATCAGTGAGCCTAGATCGGACGTCCTGACTTTC. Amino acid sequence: CAISEPRSDVLTF.

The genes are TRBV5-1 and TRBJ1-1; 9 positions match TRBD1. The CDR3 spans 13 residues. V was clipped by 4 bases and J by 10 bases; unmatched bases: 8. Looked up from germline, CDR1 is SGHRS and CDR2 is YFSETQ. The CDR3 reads CASSVGQGTRAFF. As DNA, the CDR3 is TGCGCCAGCAGCGTAGGACAGGGGACTAGAGCTTTCTTT.

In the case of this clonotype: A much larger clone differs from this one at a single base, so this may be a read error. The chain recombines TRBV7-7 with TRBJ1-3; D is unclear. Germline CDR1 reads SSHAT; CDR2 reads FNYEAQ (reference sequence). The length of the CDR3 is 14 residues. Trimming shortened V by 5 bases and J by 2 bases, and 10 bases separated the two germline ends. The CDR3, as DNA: TGTGCCAGCAGCCCCGGAGGGCCTGGAAACACCATATATTTT. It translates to CASSPGGPGNTIYF.

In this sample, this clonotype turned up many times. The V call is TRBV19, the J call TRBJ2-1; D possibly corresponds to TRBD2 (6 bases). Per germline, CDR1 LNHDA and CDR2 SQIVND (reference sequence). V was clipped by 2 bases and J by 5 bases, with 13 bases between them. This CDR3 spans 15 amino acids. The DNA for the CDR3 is TGTGCCAGTAGTATATTTGCGGGAACAAACAATGAGCAGTTCTTC. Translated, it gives CASSIFAGTNNEQFF. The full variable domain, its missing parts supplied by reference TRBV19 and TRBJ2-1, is DGGITQSPKYLFRKEGQNVTLSCEQNLNHDAMYWYRQDPGQGLRLIYYSQIVNDFQKGDIAEGYSVSREKKESFPLTVTSAQKNPTAFYLCASSIFAGTNNEQFFGPGTRLTVL.